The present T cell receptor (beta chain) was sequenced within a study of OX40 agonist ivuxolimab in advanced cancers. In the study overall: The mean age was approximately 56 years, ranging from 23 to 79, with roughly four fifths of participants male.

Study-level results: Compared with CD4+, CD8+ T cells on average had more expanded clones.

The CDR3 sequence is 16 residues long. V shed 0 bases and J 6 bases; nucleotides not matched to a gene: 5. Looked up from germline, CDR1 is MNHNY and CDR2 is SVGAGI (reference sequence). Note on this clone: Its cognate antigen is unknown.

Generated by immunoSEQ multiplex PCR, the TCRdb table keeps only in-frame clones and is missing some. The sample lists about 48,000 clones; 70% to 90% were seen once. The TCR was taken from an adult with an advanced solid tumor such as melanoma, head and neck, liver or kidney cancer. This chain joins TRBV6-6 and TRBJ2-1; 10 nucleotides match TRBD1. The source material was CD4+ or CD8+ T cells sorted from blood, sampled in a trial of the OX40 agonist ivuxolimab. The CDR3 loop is CASSYSGTGVRNEQFF. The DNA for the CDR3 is TGTGCCAGCAGTTACTCTGGGACAGGGGTACGCAATGAGCAGTTCTTC.